The 3 T cell receptor beta chains given below trace back to one sample, sequenced in a study of blood T cell repertoires in COVID-19. This table comes from immunoSEQ multiplex PCR, and its TCRdb copy is limited to in-frame clones, with some not included. The sample lists roughly 200,000 clones; 80% to 90% were seen once. The sample consisted of peripheral blood. Receptors originate from a man in his sixties with acute or convalescent COVID-19.

The rearrangement links TRBV29-1 to TRBJ2-2; tentatively, D is TRBD1 (5 bases). The germline CDR1 and CDR2 sequences are SQVTM and ANQGSEA. The CDR3 loop spans 13 amino acids. Trimming removed 6 bases at V and 4 bases at J, with 12 bases between. CDR3 region: CSVPDSFTGELFF. The CDR3 nucleotides read TGCAGCGTCCCCGACAGTTTCACCGGGGAGCTGTTTTTT.

The chain is built from TRBV3-1 (or the pseudogene TRBV3-2) and TRBJ2-1, with D uncertain. The CDR3 totals 13 residues. V lost 2 bases and J lost 10, with 12 bases in between. Looked up from germline, CDR1 is LGHDT and CDR2 is YNNKEL (reference sequence). CDR3 in amino acids: CASSQLDFFEQFF. CDR3 DNA sequence: TGTGCCAGCAGCCAACTTGACTTTTTCGAGCAGTTCTTC.

The chain combines TRBV3-1 (or the pseudogene TRBV3-2) with TRBJ1-1; D is possibly TRBD1 (5 bases). Germline lookup yields CDR1 LGHDT and CDR2 YNNKEL (reference sequence). The CDR3 is 16 residues long. V was trimmed by 0 bases and J by 0 bases, leaving 11 bases between them. The CDR3 bases are TGTGCCAGCAGCCAAGATTGGAAGGGGATGAACACTGAAGCTTTCTTT. Residues: CASSQDWKGMNTEAFF.